These 27 T cell receptor beta chains originate from one sample sequenced in a study of cytomegalovirus exposure and HLA in healthy donors. 60 Vbeta and 13 Jbeta primers were used in PCR. Sequencing was performed with immunoSEQ multiplex PCR; in TCRdb, only in-frame clones are kept and a portion is missing. The data show about 200,000 clones, with 65% to 80% seen just once and about 1.8% held by the top ten. The sample comprised PBMCs. Source of these receptors: a man in his forties or fifties in good health and CMV-seronegative.

The V and J genes are TRBV5-8 and TRBJ2-1, with 14 bases aligning to TRBD2. J was trimmed by 6 bases and V by 4 bases; bases with no gene match: 3. CDR1 and CDR2 from the germline V gene are SGHTS and YDEGEE. This CDR3 spans 15 amino acids. CDR3 sequence (DNA): TGTGCCAGCAGCCAGGGGACTAGCGGGAGCAATGAGCAGTTCTTC. It translates to CASSQGTSGSNEQFF.

The rearrangement joins TRBV6-1 to TRBJ1-4; D possibly corresponds to TRBD1 (5 bases). This CDR3 comprises 15 residues. V was trimmed by 6 bases and J by 0 bases, leaving 11 bases between them. Germline V gene lookup returns CDR1 MNHNS and CDR2 SASEGT. The CDR3 loop is CASSATVTTNEKLFF. The CDR3 region has the DNA TGTGCCAGCAGCGCGACAGTCACAACTAATGAAAAACTGTTTTTT.

This chain connects TRBV15 to TRBJ1-2, with TRBD1 matching over 9 bases. With V trimmed by 1 base and J by 4 bases, 7 bases remained unmatched. Germline V gives CDR1 LNHNV, CDR2 YYDKDF (reference sequence). The CDR3 is 16 residues long. This CDR3 reads CATSRGGGTGPYGYTF. The CDR3 coding sequence is TGTGCCACCAGCAGAGGGGGAGGGACAGGGCCCTATGGCTACACCTTC.

The V call is TRBV25-1, the J call TRBJ1-1, with a possible D match to TRBD1 (5 bases). From germline, CDR1 is MGHDK and CDR2 SYGVNS. Trimming shortened V by 3 bases and J by 3 bases, and 20 bases separated the two germline ends. This CDR3 contains 17 residues. CDR3 DNA: TGTGCCAGCAGTGATCCGGACACCCCGGCAGTGGACACTGAAGCTTTCTTT. This sequence encodes CASSDPDTPAVDTEAFF.

This sequence joins TRBV6-6 and TRBJ2-1; D is undetermined. CDR1 MNHNY and CDR2 SVGAGI come from the germline V gene (reference sequence). V was pared by 2 bases and J by 8 bases, with 7 bases between. The CDR3 extends over 12 amino acids. CDR3 sequence: CASSYGVYEQFF. Written as DNA, the CDR3 is TGTGCCAGCAGTTACGGAGTTTATGAGCAGTTCTTC.

The V and J genes are TRBV6-5 and TRBJ2-1; 10 positions agree with TRBD2. The CDR3 totals 15 residues. Germline CDR1 and CDR2: MNHEY and SVGAGI. J lost 7 bases, V lost 6 bases, and 9 bases had no gene match. The CDR3 region is CASSLIAGGGNEQFF. Here the CDR3 DNA reads TGTGCCAGCAGCTTAATAGCGGGAGGAGGGAATGAGCAGTTCTTC.

The chain has TRBV4-1 and TRBJ2-7; the match to TRBD2 covers 7 bases. The CDR3 length is 17 residues. V shed 3 bases and J 3 bases; nucleotides not matched to a gene: 14. Germline lookup yields CDR1 MGHRA and CDR2 YSYEKL. CDR3 coding DNA: TGCGCCAGCAGCCAGCCCAGCAGGGCTAGCGGAATCTACGAGCAGTACTTC. It is translated as CASSQPSRASGIYEQYF.

This chain joins TRBV9 and TRBJ2-5; 11 bases fit TRBD2. J lost 5 bases, V lost 1 base, and 4 bases had no gene match. The CDR3 extends over 15 amino acids. Germline V gene data show CDR1 as SGDLS and CDR2 as YYNGEE. Here the CDR3 DNA reads TGTGCCAGCAGCGTAACTAGCGGGAGTCTGGAGACCCAGTACTTC. Protein: CASSVTSGSLETQYF.

The rearrangement joins TRBV27 to TRBJ1-5; D uncertain. This CDR3 region has 16 residues. CDR1 and CDR2 from the germline V gene are MNHEY and SMNVEV (reference sequence). V was shortened by 2 bases and J by 0 bases, with 11 bases between the two germline ends. CDR3 bases: TGTGCCAGCAGTTTAACCGCCGGTGTTAGCAATCAGCCCCAGCATTTT. Translation: CASSLTAGVSNQPQHF.

This chain uses TRBV5-1 with TRBJ2-5, with D possibly matching TRBD1 (6 bases). Judging by the DNA end, TRBJ2-7 fits better; the J call may be wrong. CDR1 is SGHRS and CDR2 is YFSETQ in the germline V gene. This CDR3 spans 14 amino acids. The CDR3 DNA reads as TGCGCCAGCAGCTTGGGTCAGGGGTTCTACGAGCAGTACTTC. This translates into CASSLGQGFYEQYF.

The chain uses TRBV7-6 and TRBJ2-7; D is perhaps TRBD2 (6 bases). This CDR3 contains 16 residues. V was clipped by 5 bases and J by 2 bases, with 19 bases between them. CDR1 SGHVS and CDR2 FNYEAQ come from the germline V gene. DNA for the CDR3: TGTGCCAGCAGCCCTAGCCCCGCTAGCGTGGCCTACGAGCAGTACTTC. Translating gives CASSPSPASVAYEQYF.

In this sample, this clone turned up a few times. This chain connects TRBV4-1 to TRBJ2-3; no definite D call. The CDR3 covers 16 residues. Germline lookup yields CDR1 MGHRA and CDR2 YSYEKL. Trimming cost V 4 bases and J 0 bases, with 14 bases left between them. CDR3 residues: CASSPPSSRSTDTQYF. CDR3 bases: TGCGCCAGCAGCCCGCCGTCTTCCCGGAGCACAGATACGCAGTATTTT.

This chain connects TRBV27 to TRBJ1-1, with D possibly TRBD1 on 5 matching bases. CDR1 and CDR2 from the germline V gene are MNHEY and SMNVEV (reference sequence). V lost 6 bases and J lost 9, with 14 bases in between. The CDR3 covers 12 residues. CDR3 residues: CASRETGGKAFF. The DNA of the CDR3 is TGTGCCAGCAGGGAAACCGGGGGGAAAGCTTTCTTT.

This chain joins TRBV6-5 and TRBJ1-1, with TRBD1 identical over 8 bases. V lost 2 bases to trimming and J lost 8 bases; unmatched junction nucleotides: 7. Germline CDR1 is MNHEY and CDR2 is SVGAGI. The CDR3 sequence is 14 residues long. The CDR3 is CASSYLQGEGEAFF. CDR3 bases: TGTGCCAGCAGTTACCTACAGGGGGAAGGAGAAGCTTTCTTT.

Remarks on this clone: Other DNA sequences within the sample encode an identical CDR3. The chain has TRBV28 and TRBJ1-2, with TRBD1 matching over 8 bases. J gave up 4 bases and V 6 bases, and 4 bases lay outside the gene matches. CDR1 is MDHEN and CDR2 is SYDVKM in the germline V gene. The CDR3 loop spans 13 amino acids. DNA for the CDR3: TGTGCCAGCAGCCCAACAGGGGGCTATGGCTACACCTTC. It yields the protein CASSPTGGYGYTF.

This chain joins TRBV6-6 and TRBJ1-5, with 7 bases lining up with TRBD1. J was trimmed by 4 bases and V by 6 bases; bases with no gene match: 12. The CDR3 runs to 16 residues. Germline V gene lookup returns CDR1 MNHNY and CDR2 SVGAGI (reference sequence). CDR3 residues: CASRPLQGTANQPQHF. The CDR3 nucleotides are TGTGCCAGCAGGCCTCTACAGGGGACCGCTAATCAGCCCCAGCATTTT.

This rearrangement joins TRBV6-5 to TRBJ2-6, with D uncertain. From germline, CDR1 is MNHEY and CDR2 SVGAGI. This CDR3 spans 15 amino acids. Trimming removed 10 bases at V and 0 bases at J, with 13 bases between. DNA for the CDR3: TGTGCCACTCGACGCGGAAACTCTGGGGCCAACGTCCTGACTTTC. Translating gives CATRRGNSGANVLTF.

The gene calls are TRBV7-9 and TRBJ1-1; 8 nucleotides agree with TRBD1. J lost 4 bases, V lost 4 bases, and 5 bases had no gene match. The CDR3 is 14 residues long. Germline CDR1 SEHNR, CDR2 FQNEAQ (reference sequence). CDR3 bases: TGTGCCAGCAGCTCTACTCAGGGGGCCACTGAAGCTTTCTTT. Amino acids: CASSSTQGATEAFF.

The chain has TRBV4-1 and TRBJ1-2; 10 nucleotides line up with TRBD1. Germline CDR1 and CDR2: MGHRA and YSYEKL. V shed 3 bases, J shed 4 bases, and the junction held 5 bases outside the gene matches. CDR3 length: 15 residues. DNA for the CDR3: TGCGCCAGCAGCCATGCGGGACAGGGGTCCTATGGCTACACCTTC. Translation gives CASSHAGQGSYGYTF.

Details on this clone: This specimen includes other DNA sequences encoding the same CDR3. The chain recombines TRBV19 with TRBJ1-1, with unresolved D. Per the germline V gene, CDR1 is LNHDA and CDR2 is SQIVND (reference sequence). V was pared by 3 bases and J by 0 bases, with 8 bases between. The CDR3 spans 14 residues. This chain's CDR3 is CASSIRGLNTEAFF. The CDR3 coding sequence is TGTGCCAGTAGTATCCGAGGGTTGAACACTGAAGCTTTCTTT.

J is TRBJ2-1 and V is TRBV15, with D possibly being TRBD2 (6 bases). Per the germline V gene, CDR1 is LNHNV and CDR2 is YYDKDF (reference sequence). The CDR3 covers 14 residues. V shed 0 bases and J shed 7 bases, with 10 bases lying between them. The CDR3 is CATSRDRAGNEQFF. CDR3 bases: TGTGCCACCAGCAGAGATCGGGCGGGGAATGAGCAGTTCTTC.

J is TRBJ2-7 and V is TRBV6-1; 8 bases match TRBD1. CDR3 length: 15 residues. V lost 7 bases and J lost 0; bases outside the gene matches: 8. From germline, CDR1 is MNHNS and CDR2 SASEGT. The CDR3 sequence is CASTRDRGSSYEQYF. The CDR3 DNA is TGTGCCAGCACCAGAGACAGGGGTTCCTCCTACGAGCAGTACTTC.

CDR3 sequence: CASSWTGGSYEQYF. The DNA for the CDR3 is TGTGCCAGCAGCTGGACAGGGGGCTCCTACGAGCAGTACTTC. The V and J genes are TRBV11-2 and TRBJ2-7, with 10 nucleotides matching TRBD1. J was trimmed by 0 bases and V by 4 bases; bases with no gene match: 0. CDR3 length: 14 amino acids. CDR1 and CDR2 from the germline V gene are SGHAT and FQNNGV.

The chain uses TRBV6-5 and TRBJ2-3; 8 bases are a match to TRBD2. This CDR3 has 16 residues. Germline CDR1 MNHEY, CDR2 SVGAGI. Losses at the gene ends were 0 bases for V and 2 bases for J; bases not matched to a gene: 4. CDR3 amino acids: CASSYSVAGTTDTQYF. DNA for the CDR3: TGTGCCAGCAGTTACTCGGTAGCGGGAACCACAGATACGCAGTATTTT.

V gene TRBV27 combines with J gene TRBJ2-5; 11 bases match TRBD2. The trim removed 6 bases at V and 2 bases at J, leaving 11 bases unmatched. The CDR3 runs 17 residues. Germline V gene data show CDR1 as MNHEY and CDR2 as SMNVEV (reference sequence). DNA for the CDR3: TGTGCCAGCAGCCCCGGGGTACTAGCGGGAGTGCAAGAGACCCAGTACTTC. Translated: CASSPGVLAGVQETQYF.

This chain connects TRBV28 to TRBJ2-7, with a tentative D call TRBD2 (5 bases). CDR3 length: 12 amino acids. CDR1 is MDHEN, CDR2 SYDVKM, per germline. The ends were cut back, 6 bases at V and 5 bases at J, with 11 bases in the middle. CDR3 sequence: CASSQGGDEQYF. The CDR3 DNA is TGTGCCAGCAGCCAAGGAGGTGACGAGCAGTACTTC. The full variable domain, completed using reference TRBV28 and TRBJ2-7, is DVKVTQSSRYLVKRTGEKVFLECVQDMDHENMFWYRQDPGLGLRLIYFSYDVKMKEKGDIPEGYSVSREKKERFSLILESASTNQTSMYLCASSQGGDEQYFGPGTRLTVT.

This clone was detected only once. Here the CDR3 DNA reads TGTGCCAGCAGTCTACGGACAGGGGGCGCGAGAGATGGCTACACCTTC. Amino acid sequence: CASSLRTGGARDGYTF. V is TRBV27 and J is TRBJ1-2; TRBD1 matches 11 bases. The J segment lost 6 bases and the V segment lost 5 bases, leaving 11 bases of the junction unmatched. Looked up from germline, CDR1 is MNHEY and CDR2 is SMNVEV (reference sequence). The CDR3 runs 16 residues.